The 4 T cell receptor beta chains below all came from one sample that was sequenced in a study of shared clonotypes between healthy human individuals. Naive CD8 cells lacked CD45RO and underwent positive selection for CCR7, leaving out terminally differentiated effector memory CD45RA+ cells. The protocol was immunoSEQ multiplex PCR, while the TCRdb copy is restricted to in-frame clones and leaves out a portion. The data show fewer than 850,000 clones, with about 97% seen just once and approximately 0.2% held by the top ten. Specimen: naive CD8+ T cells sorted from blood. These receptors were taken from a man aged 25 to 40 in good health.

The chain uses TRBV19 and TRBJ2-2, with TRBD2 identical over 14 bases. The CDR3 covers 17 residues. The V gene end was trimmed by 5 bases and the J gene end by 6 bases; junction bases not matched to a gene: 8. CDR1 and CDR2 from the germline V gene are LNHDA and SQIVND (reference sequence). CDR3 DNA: TGTGCCAGTAGTCTCCGACTAGCGGGAGGGCCGGCCGGGGAGCTGTTTTTT. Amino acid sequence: CASSLRLAGGPAGELFF.

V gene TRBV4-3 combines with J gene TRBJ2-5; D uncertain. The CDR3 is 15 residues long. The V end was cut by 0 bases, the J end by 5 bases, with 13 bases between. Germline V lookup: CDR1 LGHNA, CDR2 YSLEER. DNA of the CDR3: TGCGCCAGCAGCCAAGACGCGAGGAGTTTCGAGACCCAGTACTTC. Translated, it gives CASSQDARSFETQYF.

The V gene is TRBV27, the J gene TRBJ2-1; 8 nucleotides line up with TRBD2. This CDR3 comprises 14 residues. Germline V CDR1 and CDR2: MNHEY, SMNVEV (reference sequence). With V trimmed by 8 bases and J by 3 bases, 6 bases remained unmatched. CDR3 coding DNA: TGTGCCAGCCATGGAGCGGGGGTCTACAATGAGCAGTTCTTC. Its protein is CASHGAGVYNEQFF.

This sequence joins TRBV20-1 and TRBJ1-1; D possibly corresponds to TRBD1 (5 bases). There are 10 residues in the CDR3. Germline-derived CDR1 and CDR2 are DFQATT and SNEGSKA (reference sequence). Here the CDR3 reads CSRGHTEAFF. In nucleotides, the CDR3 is TGCAGCCGGGGACACACTGAAGCTTTCTTT.